This is a list of T cell receptor beta chains from one sample in a study of CD8+CD57+ T cells in acquired aplastic anemia. Each CDR3 protein gets one entry after TCRdb re-called the reads with MiXCR. The profile shows 150,000 or so distinct CDR3 sequences, 40% to 65% of them singletons. Sequenced sample: sorted CD4+, CD8+, or CD8+CD57+ T cells (not recorded which) from PBMCs. All receptors derive from a human donor with aplastic anemia. Each CDR3 is given with its conserved first and last residue. D genes are given only for firm matches. Some rows mark clone size as missing; the rest say once, few, many or name a class of expanded clone.

j_gene | v_gene | d_gene | abundance | CDR3nt | CDR3aa
TRBJ1-2 | TRBV24-1 | TRBD1 | few | TGTGCCACCAGTGATTCGGGACAGGGGACAGGCTATGGCTACACCTTC | CATSDSGQGTGYGYTF
TRBJ1-6 | TRBV15 | NA | NA | TGTGCCACCAGCAGAGAGGGGATAGGGGGGGCACCCCTCCACTTT | CATSREGIGGAPLHF
TRBJ1-5 | TRBV6-1 | NA | many | TGTGCCAGCAGCCTAACAGGGTTCAATCAGCCCCAGCATTTT | CASSLTGFNQPQHF
TRBJ2-1 | TRBV12-5 | TRBD1 | many | TGTGCTAGTGGTTTGGGTCTTGGACAGGGGATATACAATGAGCAGTTCTTC | CASGLGLGQGIYNEQFF
TRBJ2-7 | TRBV20-1 | NA | few | TGCAGTGCCTCCTCACGCGAGCAGTACTTC | CSASSREQYF
TRBJ1-6 | TRBV19 | NA | NA | TGTGCCAGTAGTCTTCGGCAGCCAAGTAATTCACCCCTCCACTTT | CASSLRQPSNSPLHF
TRBJ1-5 | TRBV5-5 | NA | many | TGTGCCAGCAGCTTGACCATCCTCCGGCCCCAGCATTTT | CASSLTILRPQHF
TRBJ1-3 | TRBV12-3/TRBV12-4 | NA | many | TGTGCCAGCAGTTTTGCCGGATTCAGGGTTGGAAACACCATATATTTT | CASSFAGFRVGNTIYF
TRBJ2-7 | TRBV24-1 | TRBD1 | few | TGTGCCACCAGTGACTCGGGACAGCGATTCTACGAGCAGTACTTC | CATSDSGQRFYEQYF
TRBJ2-7 | TRBV2 | NA | NA | TGTGCCAGCAGTGAAGCGGGCGGGAATCAGTACGAGCAGTACTTC | CASSEAGGNQYEQYF
TRBJ1-4 | TRBV4-1 | NA | many | TGCGCCAGCAGCCAGGGGGCAGAGAGTGAAAAACTGTTTTTT | CASSQGAESEKLFF
TRBJ1-2 | TRBV24-1 | TRBD1 | NA | TGTGCCACCGGCACCCAGGGGGAAGAGTATGGCTACTCCTTC | CATGTQGEEYGYSF